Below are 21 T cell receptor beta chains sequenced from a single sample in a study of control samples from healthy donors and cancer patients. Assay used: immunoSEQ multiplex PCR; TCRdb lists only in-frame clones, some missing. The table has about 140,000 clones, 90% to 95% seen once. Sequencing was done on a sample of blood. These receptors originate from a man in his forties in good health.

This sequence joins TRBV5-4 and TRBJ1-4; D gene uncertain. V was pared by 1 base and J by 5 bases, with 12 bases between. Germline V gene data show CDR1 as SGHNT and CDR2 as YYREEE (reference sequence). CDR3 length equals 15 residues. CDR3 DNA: TGTGCCAGCAGCTTGTTTTTGGGAACAAATGAAAAACTGTTTTTT. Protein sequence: CASSLFLGTNEKLFF. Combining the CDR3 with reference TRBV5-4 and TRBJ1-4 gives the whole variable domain ETGVTQSPTHLIKTRGQQVTLRCSSQSGHNTVSWYQQALGQGPQFIFQYYREEENGRGNFPPRFSGLQFPNYSSELNVNALELDDSALYLCASSLFLGTNEKLFFGSGTQLSVL.

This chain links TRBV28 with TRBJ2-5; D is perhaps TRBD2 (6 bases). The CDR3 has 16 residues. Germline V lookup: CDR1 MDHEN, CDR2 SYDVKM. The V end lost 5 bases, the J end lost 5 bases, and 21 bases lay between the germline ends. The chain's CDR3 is CASSHPQPIRGETQYF. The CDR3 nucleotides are TGTGCCAGCAGTCACCCCCAGCCTATCCGGGGGGAGACCCAGTACTTC.

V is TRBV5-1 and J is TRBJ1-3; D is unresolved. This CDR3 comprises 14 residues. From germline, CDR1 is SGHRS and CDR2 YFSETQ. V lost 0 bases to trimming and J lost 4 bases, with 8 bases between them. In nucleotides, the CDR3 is TGCGCCAGCAGCTTGGAACAAGGGGGAAACACCATATATTTT. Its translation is CASSLEQGGNTIYF.

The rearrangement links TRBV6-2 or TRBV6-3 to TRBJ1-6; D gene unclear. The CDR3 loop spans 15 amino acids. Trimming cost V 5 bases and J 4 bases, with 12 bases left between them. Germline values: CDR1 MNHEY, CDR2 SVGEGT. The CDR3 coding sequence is TGTGCCAGCAGTCCGGACGGGGTTTATAATTCACCCCTCCACTTT. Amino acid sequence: CASSPDGVYNSPLHF.

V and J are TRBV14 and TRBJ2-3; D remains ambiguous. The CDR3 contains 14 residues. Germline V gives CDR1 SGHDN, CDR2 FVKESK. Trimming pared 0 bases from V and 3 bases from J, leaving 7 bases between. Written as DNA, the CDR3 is TGTGCCAGCAGCCAAGAAGATGGTACAGATACGCAGTATTTT. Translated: CASSQEDGTDTQYF. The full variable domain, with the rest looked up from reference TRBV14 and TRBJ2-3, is EAGVTQFPSHSVIEKGQTVTLRCDPISGHDNLYWYRRVMGKEIKFLLHFVKESKQDESGMPNNRFLAERTGGTYSTLKVQPAELEDSGVYFCASSQEDGTDTQYFGPGTRLTVL.

CDR3 coding DNA: TGTGCCAGCAGCTTACGACCATTCAAATCCCCCCTTGGAAACACCATATATTTT. Protein product: CASSLRPFKSPLGNTIYF. The chain has TRBV9 and TRBJ1-3, with no clear D. Germline assignment: CDR1 SGDLS and CDR2 YYNGEE. Between the trimmed V and J ends, which lost 4 bases and 3 bases, there was a span of 23 bases. This CDR3 is built from 18 residues.

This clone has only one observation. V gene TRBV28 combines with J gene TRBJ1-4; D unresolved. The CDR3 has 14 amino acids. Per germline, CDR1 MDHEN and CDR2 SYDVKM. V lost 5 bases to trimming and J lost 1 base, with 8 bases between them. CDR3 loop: CASSNRGTNEKLFF. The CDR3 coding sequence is TGTGCCAGCAGTAATAGAGGAACTAATGAAAAACTGTTTTTT.

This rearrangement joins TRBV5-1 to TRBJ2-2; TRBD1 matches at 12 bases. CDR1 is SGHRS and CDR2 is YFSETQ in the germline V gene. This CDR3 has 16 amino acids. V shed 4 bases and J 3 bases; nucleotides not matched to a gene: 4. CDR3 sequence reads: CASSPGDRGHTGELFF. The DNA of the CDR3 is TGCGCCAGCAGCCCCGGGGACAGGGGGCACACCGGGGAGCTGTTTTTT. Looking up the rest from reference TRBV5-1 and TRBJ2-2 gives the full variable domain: KAGVTQTPRYLIKTRGQQVTLSCSPISGHRSVSWYQQTPGQGLQFLFEYFSETQRNKGNFPGRFSGRQFSNSRSEMNVSTLELGDSALYLCASSPGDRGHTGELFFGEGSRLTVL.

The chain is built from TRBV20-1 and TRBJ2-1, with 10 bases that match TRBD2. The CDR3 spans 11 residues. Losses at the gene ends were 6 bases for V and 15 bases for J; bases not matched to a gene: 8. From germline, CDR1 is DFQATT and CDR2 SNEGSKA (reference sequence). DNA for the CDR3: TGCAGTGCAAGTTCTAGCGGGAGCCTGTTCTTC. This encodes CSASSSGSLFF.

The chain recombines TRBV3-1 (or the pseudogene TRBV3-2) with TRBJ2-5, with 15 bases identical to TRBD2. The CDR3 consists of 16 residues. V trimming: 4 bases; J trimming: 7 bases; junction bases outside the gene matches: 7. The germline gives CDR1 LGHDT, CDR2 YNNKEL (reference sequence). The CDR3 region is CASSLPQGLAGGTQYF. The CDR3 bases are TGTGCCAGCAGCCTCCCCCAGGGACTAGCGGGGGGGACCCAGTACTTC.

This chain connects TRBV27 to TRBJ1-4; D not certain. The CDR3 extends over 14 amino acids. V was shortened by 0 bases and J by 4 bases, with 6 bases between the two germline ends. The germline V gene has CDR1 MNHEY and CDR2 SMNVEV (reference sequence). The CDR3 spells CASSLSWINEKLFF. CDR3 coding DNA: TGTGCCAGCAGTTTATCATGGATTAATGAAAAACTGTTTTTT.

In nucleotides, the CDR3 is TGTGCCAGCTCACTGGGGACAGTTGCAACTAATGAAAAACTGTTTTTT. This codes for CASSLGTVATNEKLFF. The chain uses TRBV18 and TRBJ1-4, with 7 bases identical to TRBD1. V lost 4 bases and J lost 0; bases outside the gene matches: 5. The CDR3 contains 16 residues. Looked up from germline, CDR1 is KGHSH and CDR2 is LQKENI.

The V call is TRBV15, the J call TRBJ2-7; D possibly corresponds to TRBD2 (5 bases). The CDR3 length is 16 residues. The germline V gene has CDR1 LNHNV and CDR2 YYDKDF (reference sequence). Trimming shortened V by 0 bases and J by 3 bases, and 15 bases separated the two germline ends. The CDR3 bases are TGTGCCACCAGCAGAGATATGAGGCCAGCGGACTACGAGCAGTACTTC. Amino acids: CATSRDMRPADYEQYF.

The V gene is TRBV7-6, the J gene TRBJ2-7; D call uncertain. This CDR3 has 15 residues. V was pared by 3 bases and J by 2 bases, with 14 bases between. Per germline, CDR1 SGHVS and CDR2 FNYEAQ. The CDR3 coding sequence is TGTGCCAGCAGCTTGTTAACAGACGATGCCTACGAGCAGTACTTC. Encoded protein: CASSLLTDDAYEQYF.

CDR3 coding DNA: TGTGCCAGCAGCGTAAATTATCTAGCAACCTACGAGCAGTACTTC. It is translated as CASSVNYLATYEQYF. The chain carries TRBV9 and TRBJ2-7; perhaps TRBD2 as D (5 bases). CDR3 length: 15 amino acids. V lost 1 base, J lost 2 bases, and 13 bases lay in between. The germline V gene encodes CDR1 SGDLS and CDR2 YYNGEE. Filled out from reference TRBV9 and TRBJ2-7, the complete variable domain reads DSGVTQTPKHLITATGQRVTLRCSPRSGDLSVYWYQQSLDQGLQFLIQYYNGEERAKGNILERFSAQQFPDLHSELNLSSLELGDSALYFCASSVNYLATYEQYFGPGTRLTVT.

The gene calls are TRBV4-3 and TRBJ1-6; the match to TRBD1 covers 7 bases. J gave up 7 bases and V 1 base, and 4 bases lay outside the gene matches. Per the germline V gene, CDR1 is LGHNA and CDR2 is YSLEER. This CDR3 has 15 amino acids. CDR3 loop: CASSQGQGLNSPLHF. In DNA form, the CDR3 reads TGCGCCAGCAGCCAAGGACAGGGATTGAATTCACCCCTCCACTTT.

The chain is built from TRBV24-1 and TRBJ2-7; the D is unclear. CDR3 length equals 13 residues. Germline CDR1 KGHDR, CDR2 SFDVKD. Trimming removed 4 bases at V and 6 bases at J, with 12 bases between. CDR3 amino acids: CATSEDSVREQYF. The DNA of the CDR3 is TGTGCCACCAGTGAGGATTCGGTCCGCGAGCAGTACTTC.

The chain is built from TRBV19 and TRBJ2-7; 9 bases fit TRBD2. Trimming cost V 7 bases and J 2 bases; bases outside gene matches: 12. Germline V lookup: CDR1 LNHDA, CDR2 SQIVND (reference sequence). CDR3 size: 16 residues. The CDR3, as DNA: TGTGCCAGTACCCCTGGAGTGCCTAGCGGGGCCTACGAGCAGTACTTC. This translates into CASTPGVPSGAYEQYF. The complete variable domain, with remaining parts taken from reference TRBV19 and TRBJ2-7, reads DGGITQSPKYLFRKEGQNVTLSCEQNLNHDAMYWYRQDPGQGLRLIYYSQIVNDFQKGDIAEGYSVSREKKESFPLTVTSAQKNPTAFYLCASTPGVPSGAYEQYFGPGTRLTVT.

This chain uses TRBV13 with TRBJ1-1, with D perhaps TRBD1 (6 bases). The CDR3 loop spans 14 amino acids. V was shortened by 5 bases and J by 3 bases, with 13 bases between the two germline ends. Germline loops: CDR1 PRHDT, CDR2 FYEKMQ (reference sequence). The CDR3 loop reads CASSGTRGHTEAFF. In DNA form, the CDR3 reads TGTGCCAGCAGCGGCACCCGGGGGCACACTGAAGCTTTCTTT.

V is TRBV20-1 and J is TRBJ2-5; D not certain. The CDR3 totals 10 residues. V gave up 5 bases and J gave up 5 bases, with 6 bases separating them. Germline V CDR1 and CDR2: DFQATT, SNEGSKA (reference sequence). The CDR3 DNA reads TGCAGTGCTTTCCTTGAGACCCAGTACTTC. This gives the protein CSAFLETQYF.

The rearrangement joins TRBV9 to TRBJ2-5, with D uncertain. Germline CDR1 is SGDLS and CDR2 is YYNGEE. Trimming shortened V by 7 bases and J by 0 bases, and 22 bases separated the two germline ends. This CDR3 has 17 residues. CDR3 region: CASSPPGPILNQETQYF. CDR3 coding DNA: TGTGCCAGCTCACCCCCCGGGCCCATTTTGAACCAAGAGACCCAGTACTTC. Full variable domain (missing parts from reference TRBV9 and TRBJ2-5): DSGVTQTPKHLITATGQRVTLRCSPRSGDLSVYWYQQSLDQGLQFLIQYYNGEERAKGNILERFSAQQFPDLHSELNLSSLELGDSALYFCASSPPGPILNQETQYFGPGTRLLVL.